The rows below give T cell receptor beta chains drawn from one sample of a study of metastatic and nonmetastatic thyroid tumors. Using MiXCR, TCRdb re-called clones from the PCR reads. The sample has about 89,000 clones, around 13% seen once; the top ten hold 7% to 10%. The sequenced sample consisted of tumor tissue. Receptors originate from a female donor with papillary thyroid cancer or a benign thyroid nodule (not recorded which). Some clones in this sample may be carry-over from other donors' samples. The CDR3 runs from the conserved cysteine through the conserved F or W. Each record gives: D gene, J gene, clone size, V gene, CDR3 DNA, CDR3 protein. The D gene is left open where the match is weak. A row's size may be missing; if present it is once, few, many or a size class.

d_gene: .
j_gene: TRBJ2-1
abundance: many
v_gene: TRBV3-1
CDR3nt: TGTGCCAGCAGCCCCGGACTTACTTACAATGAGCAGTTCTTC
CDR3aa: CASSPGLTYNEQFF

d_gene: .
j_gene: TRBJ1-1
abundance: many
v_gene: TRBV28
CDR3nt: TGTGCCAGCAGTTCTTATTTAGACCGGATTGGTGAAGCTTTCTTT
CDR3aa: CASSSYLDRIGEAFF

d_gene: TRBD2
j_gene: TRBJ2-1
abundance: many
v_gene: TRBV20-1
CDR3nt: TGCAGTGCTAGAGGCGAGGCGGGAGGGCCAACCAATGAGCAGTTCTTC
CDR3aa: CSARGEAGGPTNEQFF

d_gene: .
j_gene: TRBJ2-5
abundance: many
v_gene: TRBV20-1
CDR3nt: TGCAGTGCTAGAGATAGTGTACTAGCAGACGAGACCCAGTACTTC
CDR3aa: CSARDSVLADETQYF

d_gene: .
j_gene: TRBJ1-6
abundance: many
v_gene: TRBV10-3
CDR3nt: TGTGCCATCAGTGGGTTTGGGGTTTGGGATAATTCACCCCTCCACTTT
CDR3aa: CAISGFGVWDNSPLHF

d_gene: .
j_gene: TRBJ1-6
abundance: many
v_gene: TRBV7-9
CDR3nt: TGTGCCAGCGCGGGGGTAATTGATTCACCCCTCCACTTT
CDR3aa: CASAGVIDSPLHF

d_gene: TRBD1
j_gene: TRBJ2-4
abundance: few
v_gene: TRBV5-6
CDR3nt: TGTGCCAGCAGCTTGGAAGGGGGCCGGGCCAAAAACATTCAGTACTTC
CDR3aa: CASSLEGGRAKNIQYF

d_gene: .
j_gene: TRBJ2-7
abundance: many
v_gene: TRBV5-1
CDR3nt: TGCGCCAGCAGCCAGGGCGGGTACGAGCAGTACTTC
CDR3aa: CASSQGGYEQYF

d_gene: .
j_gene: TRBJ1-2
abundance: many
v_gene: TRBV3-1
CDR3nt: TGTGCCAGCAGCCAAGCTGGGGGCCACTATGGCTACACCTTC
CDR3aa: CASSQAGGHYGYTF

d_gene: .
j_gene: TRBJ2-7
abundance: many
v_gene: TRBV6-1
CDR3nt: TGTGCCAGCGGACCGACAGTCTACGAGCAGTACTTC
CDR3aa: CASGPTVYEQYF

d_gene: .
j_gene: TRBJ1-5
abundance: many
v_gene: TRBV24-1
CDR3nt: TGTGCCACCAGTGAGGGGCAGAGCAATCAGCCCCAGCATTTT
CDR3aa: CATSEGQSNQPQHF

d_gene: .
j_gene: TRBJ2-5
abundance: many
v_gene: TRBV6-1
CDR3nt: TGTGCCACCTACGGCGGGCCTGGGGGAGAGACCCAGTACTTC
CDR3aa: CATYGGPGGETQYF

d_gene: TRBD2
j_gene: TRBJ2-2
abundance: many
v_gene: TRBV5-1
CDR3nt: TGCGCCAGCAGCCCGGGACTAGCGGAGAACACCGGGGAGCTGTTTTTT
CDR3aa: CASSPGLAENTGELFF

d_gene: .
j_gene: TRBJ2-1
abundance: many
v_gene: TRBV9
CDR3nt: TGTGCCAGCAGCGTAGATTGGGGCAAATACAATGAGCAGTTCTTC
CDR3aa: CASSVDWGKYNEQFF

d_gene: TRBD1
j_gene: TRBJ1-5
abundance: .
v_gene: TRBV6-1
CDR3nt: TGTGCCAGCAGTGAAACAGGGGGCGGGGTCAATCAGCCCCAGCATTTT
CDR3aa: CASSETGGGVNQPQHF

d_gene: TRBD2
j_gene: TRBJ2-5
abundance: .
v_gene: TRBV5-1
CDR3nt: TGCGCCAGCAGCTTGGTCGTGCCAGGAGCGGGAGGGCCAGGAGAGACCCAGTACTTC
CDR3aa: CASSLVVPGAGGPGETQYF

d_gene: TRBD1
j_gene: TRBJ1-1
abundance: many
v_gene: TRBV6-1
CDR3nt: TGTGCCAGCAGCGAAACCTTTGGGGTCAGGGGGAGCTGGACTGAAGCTTTCTTT
CDR3aa: CASSETFGVRGSWTEAFF

d_gene: TRBD1
j_gene: TRBJ1-5
abundance: many
v_gene: TRBV6-1
CDR3nt: TGTGCCAGCTGGGGCCGGGACAGGGGGCTTGACCAGCCCCAGCATTTT
CDR3aa: CASWGRDRGLDQPQHF

d_gene: .
j_gene: TRBJ2-1
abundance: many
v_gene: TRBV7-3
CDR3nt: TGTGCCAGCAGCCGCGCGGGGTACAATGAGCAGTTCTTC
CDR3aa: CASSRAGYNEQFF

d_gene: .
j_gene: TRBJ2-5
abundance: many
v_gene: TRBV28
CDR3nt: TGTGCCAGCAGGGAACACAGGGACCCACGAGAGACCCAGTACTTC
CDR3aa: CASREHRDPRETQYF

d_gene: .
j_gene: TRBJ2-3
abundance: many
v_gene: TRBV5-1
CDR3nt: TGCGCCAGCAGCTTTGGGAGGGGGGATACGCAGTATTTT
CDR3aa: CASSFGRGDTQYF

d_gene: .
j_gene: TRBJ2-7
abundance: many
v_gene: TRBV19
CDR3nt: TGTGCCAGTAGTATCCCCGGGTTCGAGCAGTACTTC
CDR3aa: CASSIPGFEQYF

d_gene: .
j_gene: TRBJ2-3
abundance: many
v_gene: TRBV28
CDR3nt: TGTGCCAGCTGCGAGAACACCAGACTCACAGATACGCAGTATTTT
CDR3aa: CASCENTRLTDTQYF

d_gene: TRBD1
j_gene: TRBJ2-7
abundance: many
v_gene: TRBV20-1
CDR3nt: TGCAGTGCCTGGACAGGTGACTCCTACGAGCAGTACTTC
CDR3aa: CSAWTGDSYEQYF

d_gene: .
j_gene: TRBJ2-7
abundance: many
v_gene: TRBV7-6
CDR3nt: TGTGCCAGCAGCTTAGAAGCGCACACTTCCTACGAGCAGTACTTC
CDR3aa: CASSLEAHTSYEQYF

d_gene: TRBD2
j_gene: TRBJ2-7
abundance: many
v_gene: TRBV4-1
CDR3nt: TGCGCCAGCAGCCAAGGGACTAGCGGGAGTCAATACGAGCAGTACTTC
CDR3aa: CASSQGTSGSQYEQYF

d_gene: TRBD2
j_gene: TRBJ2-6
abundance: .
v_gene: TRBV19
CDR3nt: TGTGCCAGTAGCAGGAGCCTAGCGGGAGGGCCAGCTGTGGCCAACGTCCTGACTTTC
CDR3aa: CASSRSLAGGPAVANVLTF

d_gene: .
j_gene: TRBJ2-1
abundance: many
v_gene: TRBV9
CDR3nt: TGTGCCAGCAGCGTTAGGGGAGTGGAGCAGTTCTTC
CDR3aa: CASSVRGVEQFF

d_gene: TRBD2
j_gene: TRBJ2-7
abundance: .
v_gene: TRBV20-1
CDR3nt: TGCAGTGCTTATAGCGGGATGGCAGGCTACGAGCAGTACTTC
CDR3aa: CSAYSGMAGYEQYF

d_gene: TRBD1
j_gene: TRBJ1-4
abundance: many
v_gene: TRBV7-9
CDR3nt: TGTGCCAGCAGCTTACTTGTACAGGGGAACGAAAAACTGTTTTTT
CDR3aa: CASSLLVQGNEKLFF

d_gene: .
j_gene: TRBJ1-5
abundance: many
v_gene: TRBV19
CDR3nt: TGTGCCAGTAGTAAGGACAGTTATCAGCCCCAGCATTTT
CDR3aa: CASSKDSYQPQHF

d_gene: .
j_gene: TRBJ1-1
abundance: .
v_gene: TRBV6-5
CDR3nt: TGTGCCAGCAGCTATTTGCGGGGGTTGAACACTGAAGCTTTCTTT
CDR3aa: CASSYLRGLNTEAFF

d_gene: TRBD1
j_gene: TRBJ1-2
abundance: many
v_gene: TRBV27
CDR3nt: TGTGCCAGCAGCATCTGGGGACAGGGCAATAAGGACTATGGCTACACCTTC
CDR3aa: CASSIWGQGNKDYGYTF

d_gene: .
j_gene: TRBJ2-5
abundance: many
v_gene: TRBV7-3
CDR3nt: TGTGCCAGCAGCTTAGGGGCGGTAGAGACCCAGTACTTC
CDR3aa: CASSLGAVETQYF

d_gene: TRBD2
j_gene: TRBJ2-1
abundance: .
v_gene: TRBV20-1
CDR3nt: TGCAGTTACCCGAGTAGCGGGGGGGATGAGCAGTTCTTC
CDR3aa: CSYPSSGGDEQFF

d_gene: .
j_gene: TRBJ2-7
abundance: many
v_gene: TRBV28
CDR3nt: TGTGCCAGCAGTTTTTTCGGGAGAACCTACGAGCAGTACTTC
CDR3aa: CASSFFGRTYEQYF

d_gene: TRBD2
j_gene: TRBJ2-1
abundance: many
v_gene: TRBV7-9
CDR3nt: TGTGCCAGCAGCTCCCCTCCTAGCGGGAGATGGTATGAGCAGTTCTTC
CDR3aa: CASSSPPSGRWYEQFF

d_gene: .
j_gene: TRBJ2-5
abundance: many
v_gene: TRBV27
CDR3nt: TGTGCCAGCAGTTTATTGAGTATCGGCCCACCAGAGACCCAGTACTTC
CDR3aa: CASSLLSIGPPETQYF

d_gene: .
j_gene: TRBJ2-7
abundance: many
v_gene: TRBV4-1
CDR3nt: TGCGCCAGCAGCCAGAACGAGCAGTACTTC
CDR3aa: CASSQNEQYF

d_gene: .
j_gene: TRBJ1-2
abundance: many
v_gene: TRBV29-1
CDR3nt: TGCAGCGTTGGTCAGGGGTCAATGTCCTATGGCTACACCTTC
CDR3aa: CSVGQGSMSYGYTF

d_gene: TRBD2
j_gene: TRBJ2-7
abundance: many
v_gene: TRBV28
CDR3nt: TGTGCCAGCAGCCCCGGGACTAGCGGCCCCTACGAGCAGTACTTC
CDR3aa: CASSPGTSGPYEQYF

d_gene: .
j_gene: TRBJ2-7
abundance: .
v_gene: TRBV3-1
CDR3nt: TGTGCCAGCAGCCTTTCCCTGGGCCATGGTAACGAGCAGTACTTC
CDR3aa: CASSLSLGHGNEQYF

d_gene: .
j_gene: TRBJ2-7
abundance: many
v_gene: TRBV2
CDR3nt: TGTGCCAGCTGGACCGGAGGCTCCTACGAGCAGTACTTC
CDR3aa: CASWTGGSYEQYF

d_gene: .
j_gene: TRBJ2-3
abundance: .
v_gene: TRBV5-4
CDR3nt: TGTGCCAGCAGACGTGATGCAGAAAGTGTAACGCAGTATTTT
CDR3aa: CASRRDAESVTQYF

d_gene: TRBD2
j_gene: TRBJ2-5
abundance: many
v_gene: TRBV6-1
CDR3nt: TGTGCCAGCAGGTTGACTAGCTCCGGGGGGACCCAGTACTTC
CDR3aa: CASRLTSSGGTQYF

d_gene: .
j_gene: TRBJ2-3
abundance: many
v_gene: TRBV10-3
CDR3nt: TGTGCCATCAGGGGGCAGGGGCGGGACACAGATACGCAGTATTTT
CDR3aa: CAIRGQGRDTDTQYF